The present entry profiles one TCR beta chain with its context. Its antigen is still unknown. The data were produced by immunoSEQ multiplex PCR, yet TCRdb's version contains in-frame clones alone and is incomplete. Here the sample spans about 110,000 clones, about 90% being singletons. This specimen belongs to a study of T cell responses to AZD1222 COVID-19 vaccine. Study-level findings and limits: Only a handful of AZD1222 recipients were seropositive at baseline. The donors showed a predominance of white British ancestry and of females, with possible underestimation of clonal diversity.

The CDR3 loop spans 12 amino acids. Trimming removed 5 bases from V and 7 bases from J, with 9 bases in between. CDR1 and CDR2 (germline): SGHAT, FQDESV (reference sequence). This clonotype originated in an adult who received the AZD1222 COVID-19 vaccine. The gene calls are TRBV11-1 and TRBJ1-3, with D perhaps matching TRBD1 (5 bases). This material consisted of peripheral blood, taken 28 days after the second AZD1222 dose. The CDR3 sequence: CASSPGWNTIYF. The CDR3 DNA follows: TGTGCCAGCAGCCCAGGGTGGAACACCATATATTTT.